This T cell receptor beta chain was obtained from a study of blood T cell repertoires in COVID-19. Study in general: From T cells, B-cell-depleted T cells, or PBMCs came the material, which was cDNA or gDNA.

Generated by immunoSEQ multiplex PCR, the TCRdb table keeps only in-frame clones and is missing some. This sample has some 250,000 clones; around 86% occur once, and the top ten carry more than 9%. J gave up 6 bases and V 0 bases, and 8 bases lay outside the gene matches. The CDR3 spans 16 residues. Per germline, CDR1 SGDLS and CDR2 YYNGEE. The sequence was obtained from a man older than 75 with acute or convalescent COVID-19. The material sequenced was peripheral blood. This chain connects TRBV9 to TRBJ2-2, with 7 bases lining up with TRBD2. CDR3 sequence reads: CASSVGLAVLSGELFF. DNA of the CDR3: TGTGCCAGCAGCGTAGGGCTAGCGGTCTTATCCGGGGAGCTGTTTTTT.